The entry below gives a single T cell receptor beta chain sequence along with its context. The antigen remains unidentified. TCR beta libraries used roughly 1.9 micrograms of DNA from cryopreserved PBMCs. Measured with immunoSEQ multiplex PCR; TCRdb has only the in-frame clones, and not every one. Of a few hundred thousand clones listed, around 66% are singletons. The data stem from a study of cytotoxic CD8 clonotypes in ibrutinib-treated CLL. The wider study: Median treatment time before response sampling was over 9 months, range 6 to 36. Mean per-sample yields comprised about 250,000 productive templates and 75,000 to 95,000 productive rearrangements. Broader study findings: Rising at ibrutinib response, clonality subsequently fell back toward baseline at progression.

This CDR3 contains 16 residues. V shed 1 base and J 7 bases; nucleotides not matched to a gene: 9. Germline V gene lookup returns CDR1 SGHAT and CDR2 FQNNGV. The V gene is TRBV11-2, the J gene TRBJ2-7; 11 bases map to TRBD2. This receptor was identified in a human donor with chronic lymphocytic leukemia. Here the sequenced sample was PBMCs, taken after 36 months of ibrutinib treatment. CDR3 region: CASSLGGGRLAGEQYF. In DNA form, the CDR3 reads TGTGCCAGCAGCTTAGGCGGAGGGAGACTAGCGGGGGAGCAGTACTTC.